Listed below are T cell receptor beta chains from one sample, sequenced in a study of cytomegalovirus exposure and HLA in healthy donors. Sequencing was performed with immunoSEQ multiplex PCR; in TCRdb, only in-frame clones are kept and a portion is missing. Here the sample spans about 100,000 clones, around four fifths being singletons. The specimen was PBMCs. The receptors stem from a woman in her sixties or seventies in good health and CMV-seronegative. CDR3s include the opening cysteine and the closing phenylalanine or tryptophan. The order of the fields is V gene, clone size, J gene, D gene, CDR3 DNA, CDR3 protein. A D gene is named only where the DNA matches it firmly. The size of a clone is reported for some rows only, either as once, few or many, or as a class for expanded clones.

TRBV6-5	-	TRBJ1-1	-	TGTGCCAGCAGCCCTGTACAGGGTTACACTGAAGCTTTCTTT	CASSPVQGYTEAFF
TRBV7-9	-	TRBJ1-2	TRBD1	TGTGCCAGCAGCTTGGGACAGGATTCCGGAGGCTACACCTTC	CASSLGQDSGGYTF
TRBV6-5	few	TRBJ1-5	TRBD1	TGTGCCAGCAGTTCGGACAGGGAAAGCAATCAGCCCCAGCATTTT	CASSSDRESNQPQHF
TRBV11-2	-	TRBJ2-5	TRBD1	TGTGCCAGCAGCTTATTAGGGGGCAGGGAGACCCAGTACTTC	CASSLLGGRETQYF
TRBV6-5	few	TRBJ1-1	-	TGTGCCAGCAGTTATTCGGGGAATGAAGCTTTCTTT	CASSYSGNEAFF
TRBV29-1	-	TRBJ2-2	TRBD1	TGCAGCGTTGAAGACCATCGACAGGGGCCGCGTGGGGAGCTGTTTTTT	CSVEDHRQGPRGELFF
TRBV7-2	few	TRBJ2-5	TRBD1	TGTGCCAGCAGCCCGGTACAGGGGGCGCGGAGAGAGACCCAGTACTTC	CASSPVQGARRETQYF
TRBV5-8	-	TRBJ2-1	TRBD2	TGTGCCAGCAGCTTCTTACGGGGGGGCTACAATGAGCAGTTCTTC	CASSFLRGGYNEQFF
TRBV7-9	-	TRBJ2-7	TRBD2	TGTGCCAGCAGCGCCGCGGGGGGTGTCTACGAGCAGTACTTC	CASSAAGGVYEQYF
TRBV5-6	-	TRBJ1-6	-	TGTGCCAGCAGCTTCTTGGAGTGGAATTCACCCCTCCACTTT	CASSFLEWNSPLHF
TRBV5-6	-	TRBJ1-2	TRBD1	TGTGCCAGCAGCTTGGCCCGGGACAGCATACTGGGGGGCTACACCTTC	CASSLARDSILGGYTF
TRBV6-5	-	TRBJ1-1	-	TGTGCCACCAAAGGGGGGGTTTCGAACACTGAAGCTTTCTTT	CATKGGVSNTEAFF
TRBV9	few	TRBJ1-1	-	TGTGCCAGCAGCGGGGAGGGCACGGTCTTTGGGAACACTGAAGCTTTCTTT	CASSGEGTVFGNTEAFF
TRBV7-9	-	TRBJ2-1	TRBD2	TGTGCCAGCAGCTTAGGCCTGGGCCTAGCGGCAGGCTCCTACAATGAGCAGTTCTTC	CASSLGLGLAAGSYNEQFF
TRBV2	few	TRBJ2-1	-	TGTGCCAGCAGGCCTAGTGGCAATGAGCAGTTCTTC	CASRPSGNEQFF
TRBV2	-	TRBJ1-1	TRBD1	TGTGCCAGCCGACCGGGACAGGTAGATTTTGAAGCTTTCTTT	CASRPGQVDFEAFF
TRBV11-3	-	TRBJ2-7	-	TGTGCCAGCAGCCCCGGGACTTCCTACGAGCAGTACTTC	CASSPGTSYEQYF
TRBV19	once	TRBJ1-1	TRBD1	TGTGCCAGTTCGGACAGGGGAAACACTGAAGCTTTCTTT	CASSDRGNTEAFF
TRBV11-2	few	TRBJ1-4	-	TGTGCCAGCAGCTTAGTGGGGCTTAATGAAAAACTGTTTTTT	CASSLVGLNEKLFF
TRBV7-2	-	TRBJ1-2	-	TGTGCCAGCAGCTTCCAAGGAGGGGATGGCTACACCTTC	CASSFQGGDGYTF
TRBV7-2	-	TRBJ1-3	-	TGTGCCAGCAAATTGCAAGCCGGAAACACCATATATTTT	CASKLQAGNTIYF
TRBV6-5	-	TRBJ1-2	-	TGTGCCAGCAGTTACTCTGGACAGTTGGATGGCTACACCTTC	CASSYSGQLDGYTF
TRBV30	-	TRBJ1-2	-	TGTGCCTGGAGTGTGGAGTTCTATGGCTACACCTTC	CAWSVEFYGYTF
TRBV25-1	-	TRBJ1-1	-	TGTGCCAGCAGGAATCAGGGGAACACTGAAGCTTTCTTT	CASRNQGNTEAFF
TRBV5-6	-	TRBJ2-7	-	TGTGCCACCCAGGGTGGAGGGGGCGCTTCCGAGCAGTACTTC	CATQGGGGASEQYF
TRBV7-9	-	TRBJ2-7	TRBD1	TGTGCCAGCAGCTTGGGACAGGGGGTTAACGAGCAGTACTTC	CASSLGQGVNEQYF
TRBV28	-	TRBJ2-3	-	TGTGCCAGCAGTTTCCTCGGGCAGGGGAGCACAGATACGCAGTATTTT	CASSFLGQGSTDTQYF